This T cell receptor beta chain appears in the sequencing data of a study of tumor and adjacent non-tumor tissue in lung cancer. The overall study: Samples averaged around 4.2 million productive TCRbeta reads each.

With respect to this clonotype: One end of the junction fails to match germline, which may point to a read error.

No cell sorting was done before RNA was extracted from the tissue. Distant lung tissue was collected more than 3 cm away from the tumor edge. A modified ARM-PCR protocol with three rounds of nested PCR amplified TCRbeta. TCRdb used MiXCR to reprocess the multiplex PCR reads, holding one entry per CDR3 protein. This table holds approximately 68,000 distinct CDR3 sequences, around 80% found once. CDR3 length: 20 amino acids. CDR1 and CDR2 (germline): ENHRY, SYGVKD. The chain has TRBV10-3 and TRBJ2-6, with 16 bases identical to TRBD2. The receptor's source is a man aged 55 to 70 with non-small cell lung cancer. Sample: distant non-tumor lung tissue. DNA of the CDR3: TGCGCCATCAGTGAACATGGGACTAGCGGGAGGGAGACTGGGGCCAACGTCCTGACTTTC. It specifies CAISEHGTSGRETGANVLTF.